This T cell receptor (beta chain) was captured by sequencing in a study of PD-1 and CTLA-4 blockade in melanoma. Profiled with immunoSEQ multiplex PCR; TCRdb holds only in-frame clones, not every one. The sample holds about 16,000 clones; about 73% are singletons and the top ten take over 12%. The source was CD8+ T cells from peripheral blood, collected from a patient given anti-PD-1 treatment. This clonotype originated in a human donor with melanoma.

The DNA of the CDR3 is TGTGCCAGCAGTCCCCCCCTTGAGGGCTATAATTCACCCCTCCACTTT. It specifies CASSPPLEGYNSPLHF. This chain joins TRBV2 and TRBJ1-6; D remains ambiguous. V was pared by 5 bases and J by 3 bases, with 14 bases between. Germline CDR1 SNHLY, CDR2 FYNNEI. The CDR3 spans 16 residues.